This TCR beta chain was documented in a study of CD8+ T cells in alopecia areata listed by TCRdb under 2018. About the investigation overall: To study T cell clonal expansion in alopecia areata, the researchers applied high-throughput TCRbeta sequencing to both the C3H/HeJ mouse model and human patients. TCRbeta CDR3 regions were amplified by immunoSEQ multiplex PCR with 35 Vbeta forward and 13 Jbeta reverse primers. RNA was extracted with the PAXgene miRNA kit for fixed scalp, the miRNeasy kit for PBMCs, and the RNeasy kit for mouse skin. Human TCRbeta sequencing covered scalp tissue and sorted CD4+ and CD8+ peripheral blood T cells from patchy and totalis/universalis alopecia areata patients and healthy controls. Scalp clonality was compared across normal scalp (n=4), patchy alopecia areata scalp (n=8), and alopecia totalis/universalis scalp (n=8). On the study overall, not on this receptor specifically: Lesional scalp, especially in alopecia totalis/universalis, showed higher clonality and more expanded CD8+ clones than normal scalp, suggesting antigenic drive. Unlike mouse skin, which is dominated by gammadelta T cells, normal human skin has resident alphabeta T cells that are also sequenced, and this complicates analysis of the scalp TCR repertoire. TCR sequences shared between patients were less clear than in mice, possibly partly because of HLA diversity in the patient population.

V was cut back by 2 bases and J by 2 bases, leaving a gap of 6 bases between them. Reading from cysteine to phenylalanine, the CDR3 counts 12 amino acids. The read is trimmed to its CDR3 DNA, 36 bases read in frame from base 1. As encoded in the germline V gene, CDR1 is SQVTM while CDR2 is ANQGSEA. This clone was counted only a few times. The antigen this receptor binds is unknown. The record has no base qualities; no much larger clone is one base away. Library preparation employed the immunoSEQ multiplex PCR assay. RNA was extracted from all samples and reverse transcribed into cDNA, which served as template for TCR sequencing. SuperScript III was used for first-strand cDNA synthesis, primed with a 2:1 mix of oligo-dT and random hexamers. A synthetic immune receptor repertoire was used to gauge amplification bias, and whatever bias remained was removed computationally. The published analysis was carried out like this. Raw reads were preprocessed to remove errors, and CDR3 was defined by IMGT conventions from the conserved cysteine to phenylalanine. To get clonality, Shannon entropy was normalized by log2 of the number of productive unique TCRs and the result was subtracted from 1. Whether scalp clones were CD4 or CD8 was inferred by matching scalp TCRbeta sequences against CD4 and CD8 repertoires sorted from blood. TCRdb holds this immuneACCESS table with in-frame rearrangements only. Some clones are missing; in checked studies, unresolved V genes explain under half, and the rest has no known cause. That table gives V, J and clone size, and the DNA gave D and trimming. This sample holds 150,000 or so clones; around 54% were observed only once. Of the sample, more than 4.5% falls within the top ten clones.

PBMCs were isolated by density centrifugation and stained for CD3, CD4 and CD8, and CD4+ and CD8+ T cells were sorted on a FACSAria. Scalp biopsies and blood samples were obtained from unaffected controls. The sample consisted of CD4+ T cells sorted from blood. This receptor was identified in a human donor in good health. The rearranged chain carries TRBV29-1 and TRBJ2-5, with no D gene named confidently. The bases are TGCAGCGTTGAAATGAATCAAGAGACCCAGTACTTC. The translation is CSVEMNQETQYF.